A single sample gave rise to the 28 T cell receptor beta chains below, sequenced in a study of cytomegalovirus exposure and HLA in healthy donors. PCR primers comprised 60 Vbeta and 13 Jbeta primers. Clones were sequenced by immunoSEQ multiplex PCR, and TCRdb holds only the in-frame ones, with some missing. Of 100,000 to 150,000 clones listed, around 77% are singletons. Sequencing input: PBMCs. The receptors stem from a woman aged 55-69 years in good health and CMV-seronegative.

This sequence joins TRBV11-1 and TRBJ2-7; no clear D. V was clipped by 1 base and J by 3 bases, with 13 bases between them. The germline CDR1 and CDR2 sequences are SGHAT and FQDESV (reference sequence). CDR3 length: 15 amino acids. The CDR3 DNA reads TGTGCCAGCAGCTTAGACGGTCGAACGTACTACGAGCAGTACTTC. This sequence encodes CASSLDGRTYYEQYF.

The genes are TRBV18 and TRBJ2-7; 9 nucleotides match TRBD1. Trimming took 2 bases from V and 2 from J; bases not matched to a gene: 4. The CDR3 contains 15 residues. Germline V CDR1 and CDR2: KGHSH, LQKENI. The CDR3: CASSPYGDRAYEQYF. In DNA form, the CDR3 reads TGTGCCAGCTCACCATATGGGGACAGGGCCTACGAGCAGTACTTC.

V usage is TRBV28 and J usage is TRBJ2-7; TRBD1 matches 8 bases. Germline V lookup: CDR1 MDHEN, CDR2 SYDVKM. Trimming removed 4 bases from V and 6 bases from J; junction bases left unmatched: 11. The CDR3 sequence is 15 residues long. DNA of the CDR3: TGTGCCAGCAGTTACCCGGTCGGACAGGGCCCCGAGCAGTACTTC. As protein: CASSYPVGQGPEQYF.

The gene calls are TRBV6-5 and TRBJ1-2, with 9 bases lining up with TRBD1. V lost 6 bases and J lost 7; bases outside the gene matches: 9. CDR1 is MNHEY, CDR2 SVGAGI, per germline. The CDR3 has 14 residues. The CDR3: CASSESTGGGGYTF. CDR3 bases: TGTGCCAGCAGCGAGTCGACAGGGGGTGGTGGCTACACCTTC.

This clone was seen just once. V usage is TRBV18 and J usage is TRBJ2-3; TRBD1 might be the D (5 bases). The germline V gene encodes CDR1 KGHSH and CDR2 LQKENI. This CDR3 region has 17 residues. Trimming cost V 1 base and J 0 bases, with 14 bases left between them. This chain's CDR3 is CASSPLVGRASTDTQYF. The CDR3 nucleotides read TGTGCCAGCTCACCACTCGTTGGCAGGGCTAGCACAGATACGCAGTATTTT. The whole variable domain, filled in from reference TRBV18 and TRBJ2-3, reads NAGVMQNPRHLVRRRGQEARLRCSPMKGHSHVYWYRQLPEEGLKFMVYLQKENIIDESGMPKERFSAEFPKEGPSILRIQQVVRGDSAAYFCASSPLVGRASTDTQYFGPGTRLTVL.

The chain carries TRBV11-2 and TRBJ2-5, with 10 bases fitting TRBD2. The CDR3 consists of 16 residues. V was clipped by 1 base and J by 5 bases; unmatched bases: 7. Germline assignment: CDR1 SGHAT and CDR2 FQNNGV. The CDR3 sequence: CASSLVSGGRSETQYF. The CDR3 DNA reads TGTGCCAGCAGCTTAGTTAGCGGGGGGAGGTCGGAGACCCAGTACTTC.

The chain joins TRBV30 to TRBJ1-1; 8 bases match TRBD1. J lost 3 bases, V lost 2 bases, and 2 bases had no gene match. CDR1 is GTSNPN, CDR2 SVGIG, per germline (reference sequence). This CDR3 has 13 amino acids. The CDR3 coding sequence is TGTGCCTGGAGTCCGGACAGGGACACTGAAGCTTTCTTT. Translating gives CAWSPDRDTEAFF.

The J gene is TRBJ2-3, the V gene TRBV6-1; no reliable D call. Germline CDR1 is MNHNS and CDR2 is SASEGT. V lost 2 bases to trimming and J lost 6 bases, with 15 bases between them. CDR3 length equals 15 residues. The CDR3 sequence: CASSELAVLGDTQYF. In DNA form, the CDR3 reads TGTGCCAGCAGTGAATTGGCGGTCCTTGGGGATACGCAGTATTTT.

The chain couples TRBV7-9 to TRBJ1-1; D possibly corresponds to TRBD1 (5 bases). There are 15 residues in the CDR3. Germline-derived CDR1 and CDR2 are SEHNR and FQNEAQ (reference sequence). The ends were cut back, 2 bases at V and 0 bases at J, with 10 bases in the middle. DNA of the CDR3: TGTGCCAGCAGCTTAAGAAAAGGGGTGAACACTGAAGCTTTCTTT. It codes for CASSLRKGVNTEAFF.

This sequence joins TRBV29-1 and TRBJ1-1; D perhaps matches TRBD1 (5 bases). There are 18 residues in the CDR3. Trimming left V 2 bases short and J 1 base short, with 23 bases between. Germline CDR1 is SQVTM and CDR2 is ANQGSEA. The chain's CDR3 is CSVEKGLFQGKRNTEAFF. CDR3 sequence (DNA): TGCAGCGTTGAAAAGGGGTTGTTTCAGGGAAAGCGGAACACTGAAGCTTTCTTT.

CDR3 DNA: TGTGCCAGCAGCTCCCGCAGCGGCGGGACCACAGATACGCAGTATTTT. Residues: CASSSRSGGTTDTQYF. This chain joins TRBV9 and TRBJ2-3; perhaps TRBD2 as D (6 bases). This CDR3 is 16 amino acids long. CDR1 is SGDLS, CDR2 YYNGEE, per germline. Trimming pared 4 bases from V and 2 bases from J, leaving 17 bases between.

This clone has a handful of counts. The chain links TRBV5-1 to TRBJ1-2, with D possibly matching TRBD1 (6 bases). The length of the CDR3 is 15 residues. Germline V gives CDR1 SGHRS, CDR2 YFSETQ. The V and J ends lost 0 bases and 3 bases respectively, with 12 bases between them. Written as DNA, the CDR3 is TGCGCCAGCAGCTTGGGGGCAGGGGAAGACTATGGCTACACCTTC. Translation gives CASSLGAGEDYGYTF.

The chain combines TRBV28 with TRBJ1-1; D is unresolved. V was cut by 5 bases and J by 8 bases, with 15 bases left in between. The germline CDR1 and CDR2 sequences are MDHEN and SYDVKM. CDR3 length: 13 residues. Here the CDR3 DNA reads TGTGCCAGCAGTCCGGTCACGAGCTCCGAAGCTTTCTTT. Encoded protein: CASSPVTSSEAFF. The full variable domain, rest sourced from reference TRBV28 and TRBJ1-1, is DVKVTQSSRYLVKRTGEKVFLECVQDMDHENMFWYRQDPGLGLRLIYFSYDVKMKEKGDIPEGYSVSREKKERFSLILESASTNQTSMYLCASSPVTSSEAFFGQGTRLTVV.

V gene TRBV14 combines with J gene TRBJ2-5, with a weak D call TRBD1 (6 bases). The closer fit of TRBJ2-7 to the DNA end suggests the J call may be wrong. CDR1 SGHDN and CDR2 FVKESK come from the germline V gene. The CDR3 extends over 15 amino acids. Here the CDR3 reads CASSQGGNRVHEQYF. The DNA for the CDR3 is TGTGCCAGCAGCCAAGGGGGGAACAGGGTCCACGAGCAGTACTTC.

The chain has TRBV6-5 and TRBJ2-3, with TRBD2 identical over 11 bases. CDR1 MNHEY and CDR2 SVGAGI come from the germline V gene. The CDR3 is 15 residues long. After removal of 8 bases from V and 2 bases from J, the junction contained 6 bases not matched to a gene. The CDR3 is CASRYSGGATDTQYF. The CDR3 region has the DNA TGTGCCAGCCGCTATAGCGGGGGGGCCACAGATACGCAGTATTTT.

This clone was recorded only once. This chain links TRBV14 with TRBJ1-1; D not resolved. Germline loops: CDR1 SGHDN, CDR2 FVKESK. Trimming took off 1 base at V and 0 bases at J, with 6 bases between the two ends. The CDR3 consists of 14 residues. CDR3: CASSQAGMNTEAFF. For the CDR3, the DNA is TGTGCCAGCAGCCAAGCGGGGATGAACACTGAAGCTTTCTTT. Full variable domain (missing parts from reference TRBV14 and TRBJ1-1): EAGVTQFPSHSVIEKGQTVTLRCDPISGHDNLYWYRRVMGKEIKFLLHFVKESKQDESGMPNNRFLAERTGGTYSTLKVQPAELEDSGVYFCASSQAGMNTEAFFGQGTRLTVV.

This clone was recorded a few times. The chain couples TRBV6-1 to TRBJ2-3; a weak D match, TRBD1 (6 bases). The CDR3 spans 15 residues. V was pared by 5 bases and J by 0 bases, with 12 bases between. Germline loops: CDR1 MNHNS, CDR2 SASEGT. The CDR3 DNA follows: TGTGCCAGCAGTCCCGGGACAATAAGCACAGATACGCAGTATTTT. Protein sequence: CASSPGTISTDTQYF.

CDR3 sequence: CASRGGFPYGYTF. The CDR3 DNA follows: TGTGCCAGCAGAGGAGGGTTCCCCTATGGCTACACCTTC. The chain couples TRBV28 to TRBJ1-2; D remains unclear. From germline, CDR1 is MDHEN and CDR2 SYDVKM. The CDR3 is 13 amino acids. The V and J ends lost 6 bases and 4 bases respectively, with 12 bases between them.

The CDR3: CASSPPVTGELFF. The DNA of the CDR3 is TGTGCCAGCAGCCCACCGGTTACCGGGGAGCTGTTTTTT. The chain combines TRBV11-2 with TRBJ2-2; no reliable D call. V lost 5 bases to trimming and J lost 5 bases, with 9 bases between them. CDR1 SGHAT and CDR2 FQNNGV come from the germline V gene. The CDR3 spans 13 residues.

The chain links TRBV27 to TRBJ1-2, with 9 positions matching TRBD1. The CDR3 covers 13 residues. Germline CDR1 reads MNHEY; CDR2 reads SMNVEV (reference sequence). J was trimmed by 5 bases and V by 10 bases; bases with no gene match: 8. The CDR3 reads CATGQGISYGYTF. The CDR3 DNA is TGTGCCACTGGACAGGGGATATCGTATGGCTACACCTTC.

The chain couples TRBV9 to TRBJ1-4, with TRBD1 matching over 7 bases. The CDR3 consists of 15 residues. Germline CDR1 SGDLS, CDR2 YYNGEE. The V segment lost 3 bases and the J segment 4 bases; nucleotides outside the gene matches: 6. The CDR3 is CASSGTGAYNEKLFF. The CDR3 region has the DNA TGTGCCAGCAGCGGCACAGGGGCCTATAATGAAAAACTGTTTTTT.

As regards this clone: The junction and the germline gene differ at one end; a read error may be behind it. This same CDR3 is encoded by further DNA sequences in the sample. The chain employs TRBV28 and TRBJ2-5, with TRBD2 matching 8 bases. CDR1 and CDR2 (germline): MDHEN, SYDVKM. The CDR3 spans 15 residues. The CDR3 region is CASSSAQREPFRANF. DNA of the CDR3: TGTGCCAGCAGTTCCGCTCAGCGGGAGCCTTTTCGAGCGAACTTC.

In nucleotides, the CDR3 is TGTGCCAGCAGCTCCTTATTTGGGGGGTACGAGCAGTACTTC. This encodes CASSSLFGGYEQYF. This chain connects TRBV28 to TRBJ2-7, with D maybe TRBD2 (6 bases). V was shortened by 6 bases and J by 4 bases, with 16 bases between the two germline ends. The CDR3 covers 14 residues. Germline CDR1 and CDR2: MDHEN and SYDVKM.

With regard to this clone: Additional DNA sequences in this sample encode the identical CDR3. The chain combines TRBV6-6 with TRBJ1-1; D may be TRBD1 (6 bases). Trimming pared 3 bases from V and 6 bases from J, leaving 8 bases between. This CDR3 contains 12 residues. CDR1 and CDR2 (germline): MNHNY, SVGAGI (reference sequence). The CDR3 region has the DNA TGTGCCAGCAGTTATCCAGGGGCTGAAGCTTTCTTT. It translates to CASSYPGAEAFF.

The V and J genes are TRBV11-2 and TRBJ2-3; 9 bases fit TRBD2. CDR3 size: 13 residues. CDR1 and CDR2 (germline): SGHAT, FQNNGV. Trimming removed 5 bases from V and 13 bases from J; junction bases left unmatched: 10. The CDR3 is CASSPRAEREEYF. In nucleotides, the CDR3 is TGTGCCAGCAGCCCGCGGGCCGAGCGGGAGGAGTATTTT.

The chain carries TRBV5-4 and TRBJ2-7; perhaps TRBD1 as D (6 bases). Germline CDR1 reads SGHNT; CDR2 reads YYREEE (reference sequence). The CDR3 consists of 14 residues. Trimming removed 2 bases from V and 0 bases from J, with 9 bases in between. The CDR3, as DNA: TGTGCCAGCAGCTTCCGGGACAACTCCTACGAGCAGTACTTC. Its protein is CASSFRDNSYEQYF.

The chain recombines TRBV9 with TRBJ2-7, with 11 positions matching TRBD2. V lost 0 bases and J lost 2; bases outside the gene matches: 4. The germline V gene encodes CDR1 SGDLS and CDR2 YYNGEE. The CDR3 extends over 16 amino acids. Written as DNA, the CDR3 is TGTGCCAGCAGCGTAGGAGGGACTAGCGGTACCTACGAGCAGTACTTC. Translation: CASSVGGTSGTYEQYF.

CDR3 nucleotides: TGTGCCAGCAGCTCTCCAAGACAGGGGGCGAGGCAGCCCCAGCATTTT. Amino acid sequence: CASSSPRQGARQPQHF. The gene calls are TRBV28 and TRBJ1-5; 10 nucleotides agree with TRBD1. Germline assignment: CDR1 MDHEN and CDR2 SYDVKM. The CDR3 loop spans 16 amino acids. Losses at the gene ends were 6 bases for V and 7 bases for J; bases not matched to a gene: 12. The variable domain in full, completed from reference TRBV28 and TRBJ1-5, reads DVKVTQSSRYLVKRTGEKVFLECVQDMDHENMFWYRQDPGLGLRLIYFSYDVKMKEKGDIPEGYSVSREKKERFSLILESASTNQTSMYLCASSSPRQGARQPQHFGDGTRLSIL.